A single sample is the source of the 4 T cell receptor beta chains below, sequenced in a study of blood T cell repertoires in COVID-19. Using immunoSEQ multiplex PCR, the repertoire was profiled, and TCRdb retains in-frame clones only, with some absent. The sample contains roughly 96,000 clones, 70% to 90% of which appear only once. Sequenced material: peripheral blood. The source is a man aged 55 to 70 with acute or convalescent COVID-19.

The rearrangement uses TRBV27 and TRBJ1-2; the match to TRBD1 covers 8 bases. The V gene end was trimmed by 5 bases and the J gene end by 4 bases; junction bases not matched to a gene: 15. The germline gives CDR1 MNHEY, CDR2 SMNVEV (reference sequence). The CDR3 has 17 amino acids. The CDR3 DNA reads TGTGCCAGCAGTCAGGGACAGGTTTCCAAAGGTCGCTATGGCTACACCTTC. This gives the protein CASSQGQVSKGRYGYTF.

The chain links TRBV18 to TRBJ1-1, with 7 bases lining up with TRBD1. CDR1 KGHSH and CDR2 LQKENI come from the germline V gene. The CDR3 contains 14 residues. V lost 6 bases, J lost 3 bases, and 7 bases stayed unmatched. CDR3 in amino acids: CASSLRQGHTEAFF. Written as DNA, the CDR3 is TGTGCCAGCTCCCTTCGACAGGGTCACACTGAAGCTTTCTTT.

CDR3 sequence (DNA): TGTGCCAGCAAGGTAGGACTAGCGGCCTACGAGCAGTACGTC. Its translation: CASKVGLAAYEQYV. The rearrangement uses TRBV6-5 and TRBJ2-7, with 10 nucleotides matching TRBD2. The CDR3 runs 14 residues. Germline CDR1 reads MNHEY; CDR2 reads SVGAGI. V was pared by 7 bases and J by 2 bases, with 5 bases of the junction left unmatched.

The V gene is TRBV5-1, the J gene TRBJ2-1; 15 nucleotides agree with TRBD2. The CDR3 totals 15 residues. Germline assignment: CDR1 SGHRS and CDR2 YFSETQ. V shed 4 bases, J shed 6 bases, and the junction held 2 bases outside the gene matches. This CDR3 is CASSQGLAGGNEQFF. CDR3 nucleotides: TGCGCCAGCAGCCAGGGACTAGCGGGGGGCAATGAGCAGTTCTTC.